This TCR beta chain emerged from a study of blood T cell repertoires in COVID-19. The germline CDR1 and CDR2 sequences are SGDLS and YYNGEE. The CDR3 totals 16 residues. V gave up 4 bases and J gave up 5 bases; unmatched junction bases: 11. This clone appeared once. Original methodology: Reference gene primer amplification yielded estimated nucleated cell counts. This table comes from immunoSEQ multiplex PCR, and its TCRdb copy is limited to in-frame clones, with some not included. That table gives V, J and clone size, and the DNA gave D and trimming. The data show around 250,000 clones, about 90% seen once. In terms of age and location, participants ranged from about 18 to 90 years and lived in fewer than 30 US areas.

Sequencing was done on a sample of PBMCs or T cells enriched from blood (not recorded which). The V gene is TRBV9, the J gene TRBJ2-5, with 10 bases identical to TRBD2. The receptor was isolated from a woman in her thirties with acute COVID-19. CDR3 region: CASSSNQREGLETQYF. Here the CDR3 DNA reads TGTGCCAGCAGCTCAAACCAGCGGGAGGGCCTGGAGACCCAGTACTTC.